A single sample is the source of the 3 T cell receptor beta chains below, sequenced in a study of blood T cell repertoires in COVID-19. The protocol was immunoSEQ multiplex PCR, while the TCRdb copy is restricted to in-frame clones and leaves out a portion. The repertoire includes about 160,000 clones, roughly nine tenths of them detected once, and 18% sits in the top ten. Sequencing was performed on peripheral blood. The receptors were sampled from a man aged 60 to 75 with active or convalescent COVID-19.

The CDR3 spells CASQGAITDTQYF. The CDR3, as DNA: TGTGCCAGCCAGGGGGCAATCACAGATACGCAGTATTTT. The chain carries TRBV28 and TRBJ2-3; 8 nucleotides match TRBD1. CDR1 is MDHEN, CDR2 SYDVKM, per germline. CDR3 length: 13 residues. After removal of 8 bases from V and 2 bases from J, the junction contained 3 bases not matched to a gene.

CDR3 sequence reads: CASSPPYSYGYTF. The CDR3 DNA is TGTGCCAGCAGCCCTCCTTACTCCTATGGCTACACCTTC. The chain is built from TRBV5-4 and TRBJ1-2; D not resolved. In germline, CDR1 is SGHNT, CDR2 YYREEE (reference sequence). The germline V and J ends were trimmed by 4 bases and 4 bases, with 11 bases remaining between them. This CDR3 region has 13 residues.

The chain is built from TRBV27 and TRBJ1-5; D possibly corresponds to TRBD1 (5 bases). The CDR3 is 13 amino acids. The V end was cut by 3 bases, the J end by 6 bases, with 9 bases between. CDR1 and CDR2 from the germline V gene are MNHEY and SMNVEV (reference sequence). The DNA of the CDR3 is TGTGCCAGCAGTTTCGGGGGGGGTCAGCCCCAGCATTTT. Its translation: CASSFGGGQPQHF.